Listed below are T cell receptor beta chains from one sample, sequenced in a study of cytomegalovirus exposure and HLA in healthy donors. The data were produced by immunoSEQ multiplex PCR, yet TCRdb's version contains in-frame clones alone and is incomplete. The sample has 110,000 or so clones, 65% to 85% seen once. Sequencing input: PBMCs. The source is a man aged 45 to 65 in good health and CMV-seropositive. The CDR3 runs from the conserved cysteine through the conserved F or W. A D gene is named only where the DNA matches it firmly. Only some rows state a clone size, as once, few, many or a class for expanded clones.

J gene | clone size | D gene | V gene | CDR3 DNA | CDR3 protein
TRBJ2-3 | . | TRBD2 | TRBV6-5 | TGTGCCAGCAGCTACCCCAGCGGGGGGGTTTCAGATACGCAGTATTTT | CASSYPSGGVSDTQYF
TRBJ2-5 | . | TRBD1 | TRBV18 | TGTGCCAGCCGTTCCTCCGGGACAGGGTACCAAGAGACCCAGTACTTC | CASRSSGTGYQETQYF
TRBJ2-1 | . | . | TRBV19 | TGTGCCAGTAATGGAGTGCAGTACAATGAGCAGTTCTTC | CASNGVQYNEQFF
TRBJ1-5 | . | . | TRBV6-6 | TGTGCCAGCAGCCTCTCAGGCACTAATCAGCCCCAGCATTTT | CASSLSGTNQPQHF
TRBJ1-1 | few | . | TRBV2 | TGTGCCAGCAGTGGGGCCAACACTAACACTGAAGCTTTCTTT | CASSGANTNTEAFF
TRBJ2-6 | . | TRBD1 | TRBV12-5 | TGTGCTAGTGGTTTGGTAGGGGGCAGGGGGCTATCAGGGGCCAACGTCCTGACTTTC | CASGLVGGRGLSGANVLTF
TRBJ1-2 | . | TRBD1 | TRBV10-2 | TGCGCCAGCAGTGTAAGACAGGGCGCCAACTATGTCTACACCTTC | CASSVRQGANYVYTF
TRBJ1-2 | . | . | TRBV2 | TGTGCCAGCGGCAGGGGTAACTATGGCTACACCTTC | CASGRGNYGYTF
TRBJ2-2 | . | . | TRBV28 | TGTGCCAGCAGTTTAAGTAGCACCGGGGAGCTGTTTTTT | CASSLSSTGELFF
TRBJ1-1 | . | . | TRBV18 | TGTGCCAGCTCACCGAATCGGGGGGTGGGGACTGAAGCTTTCTTT | CASSPNRGVGTEAFF
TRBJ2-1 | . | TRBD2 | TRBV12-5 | TGTGCTAGTGGACTAGCGGGAGGTGCAAATGAGCAGTTCTTC | CASGLAGGANEQFF
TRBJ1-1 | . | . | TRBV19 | TGTGCCAGTAGTATGCCAGGTGCAGCCATGAACACTGAAGCTTTCTTT | CASSMPGAAMNTEAFF
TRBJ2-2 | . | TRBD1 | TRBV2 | TGTGCCAGCAGTAAGGGACAGTCCGGGGAGCTGTTTTTT | CASSKGQSGELFF
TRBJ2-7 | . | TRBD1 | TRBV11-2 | TGTGCCAGCAGCACACACAGGGGTAGGACCTCCTACGAGCAGTACTTC | CASSTHRGRTSYEQYF
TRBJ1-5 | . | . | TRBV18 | TGTGCCAGCTCACAGGGGTCCGGGGAGGCCCAGCATTTT | CASSQGSGEAQHF
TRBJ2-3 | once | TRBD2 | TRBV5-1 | TGCGCCAGCAGCTGGGCTGGACTAGCGGGAACAGATACGCAGTATTTT | CASSWAGLAGTDTQYF
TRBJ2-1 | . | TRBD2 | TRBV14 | TGTGCCAGCAGAAGCGGGACCTACAATGAGCAGTTCTTC | CASRSGTYNEQFF
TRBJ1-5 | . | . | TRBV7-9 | TGTGCCAGCAGCTTAGACCCAGGGGTTGGCAATCAGCCCCAGCATTTT | CASSLDPGVGNQPQHF
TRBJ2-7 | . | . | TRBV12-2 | TGTGCAAGATGGGCGGGAGGTCCCCTGAGGGAGCAGTACTTC | CARWAGGPLREQYF
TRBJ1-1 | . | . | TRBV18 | TGTGCCAGCTCACCACTGGGACATACGAACACTGAAGCTTTCTTT | CASSPLGHTNTEAFF
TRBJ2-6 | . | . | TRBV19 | TGTGCCACGGTAACAGGTAGCTCTGGGGCCAACGTCCTGACTTTC | CATVTGSSGANVLTF
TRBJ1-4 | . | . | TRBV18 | TGTGCCAGCCGTAATCCTACTAATGAAAAACTGTTTTTT | CASRNPTNEKLFF
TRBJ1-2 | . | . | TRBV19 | TGTGCCAGTAGACAGGGTCAGGGTAACTATGGCTACACCTTC | CASRQGQGNYGYTF
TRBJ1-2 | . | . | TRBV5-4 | TGTGCCAGCAGCATCCAGGGATTGGACTATGGCTACACCTTC | CASSIQGLDYGYTF
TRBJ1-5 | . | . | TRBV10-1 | TGCGCCAGCAGCCCAGGGGCGGGTCAGCCCCAGCATTTT | CASSPGAGQPQHF
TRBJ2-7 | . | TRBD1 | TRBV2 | TGTGCCAGCAGGGTAGTAGGGGACAGGGGGCTTTACGAGCAGTACTTC | CASRVVGDRGLYEQYF
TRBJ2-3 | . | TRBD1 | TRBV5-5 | TGTGCCAGCAGCCGAAACAGGGGAGATACGCAGTATTTT | CASSRNRGDTQYF
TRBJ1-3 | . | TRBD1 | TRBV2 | TGTGCCAGCAATCCGGGACAGGGAAACACCATATATTTT | CASNPGQGNTIYF
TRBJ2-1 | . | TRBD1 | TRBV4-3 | TGCGCCAGCAGCCGACAGGGTTCCTACAATGAGCAGTTCTTC | CASSRQGSYNEQFF
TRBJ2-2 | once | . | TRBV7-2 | TGTGCCAGCAGCCCCACGTCGCGGGCGAACACCGGGGAGCTGTTTTTT | CASSPTSRANTGELFF
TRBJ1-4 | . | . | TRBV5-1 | TGCGCCAGCAGCTTGGTCGCAGGAACAACTAATGAAAAACTGTTTTTT | CASSLVAGTTNEKLFF
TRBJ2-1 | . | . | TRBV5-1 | TGCGCCAGCAGCTTGATAAGCGGAGACAATGAGCAGTTCTTC | CASSLISGDNEQFF
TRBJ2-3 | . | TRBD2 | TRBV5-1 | TGCGCCAGCAGCTTGGGGACTAGCGCCTACACAGATACGCAGTATTTT | CASSLGTSAYTDTQYF
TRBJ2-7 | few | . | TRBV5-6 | TGTGCCAGCAGCTTGAGCTACAGCGGGCAGTACGAGCAGTACTTC | CASSLSYSGQYEQYF
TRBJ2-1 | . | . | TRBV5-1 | TGCGCCAGCAGCTTGGATATAACCTACAATGAGCAGTTCTTC | CASSLDITYNEQFF
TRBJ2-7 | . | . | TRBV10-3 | TGTGCCAACTTACAGGGTACACAGTACTTC | CANLQGTQYF
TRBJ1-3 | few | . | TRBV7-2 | TGTGCCAGCAGCTTCATGGGGGCTGCAGGAAACACCATATATTTT | CASSFMGAAGNTIYF
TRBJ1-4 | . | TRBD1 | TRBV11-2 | TGTGCCAGCAGCTCCGGGACAGGGGTGGAAAAACTGTTTTTT | CASSSGTGVEKLFF
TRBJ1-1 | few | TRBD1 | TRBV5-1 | TGCGCCAGCAGCTTGGAAGAGGGGGCGAGAACTGAAGCTTTCTTT | CASSLEEGARTEAFF
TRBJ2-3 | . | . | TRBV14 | TGTGCCAGCAGCCAGGGCCAGAGCCCAATCACAGATACGCAGTATTTT | CASSQGQSPITDTQYF
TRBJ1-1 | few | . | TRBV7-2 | TGTGCCAGCAGGGGGAGCTGGGAGGTCACTGAAGCTTTCTTT | CASRGSWEVTEAFF
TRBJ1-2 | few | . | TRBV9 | TGTGCCAGCATGAACGGTAGTGGCTACACCTTC | CASMNGSGYTF
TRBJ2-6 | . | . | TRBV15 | TGTGCCACCAGCAGGAGAGGAGACTCTGGGGCCAACGTCCTGACTTTC | CATSRRGDSGANVLTF
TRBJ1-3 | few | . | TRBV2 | TGTGCCAGCGTCCCAGGGGCTGGAAACACCATATATTTT | CASVPGAGNTIYF
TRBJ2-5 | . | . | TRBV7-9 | TGTGCCAGCAGCTCACTCTCGGGACAAGAGACCCAGTACTTC | CASSSLSGQETQYF
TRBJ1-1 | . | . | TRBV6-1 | TGTGCCAGCAGTGATATTCTCCCGGACACTGAAGCTTTCTTT | CASSDILPDTEAFF
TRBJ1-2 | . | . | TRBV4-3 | TGCGCCAGCAGCCAAGATTCCGGAGCAGGGGTATCACCTAACTATGGCTACACCTTC | CASSQDSGAGVSPNYGYTF
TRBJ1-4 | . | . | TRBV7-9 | TGTTCCAGCAGCTTAGCACAGGGTACGACTAATGAAAAACTGTTTTTT | CSSSLAQGTTNEKLFF
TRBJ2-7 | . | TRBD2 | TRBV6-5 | TGTGCCTCCCGGAGGAGCGGGGTCAGCTCCTACGAGCAGTACTTC | CASRRSGVSSYEQYF
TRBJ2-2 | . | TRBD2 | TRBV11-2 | TGTGCCAGCAGCTTAGAAAACCTAGCGGGAGTCTCCGGGGAGCTGTTTTTT | CASSLENLAGVSGELFF
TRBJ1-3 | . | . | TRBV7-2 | TGTGCCAGCAGCTTAGGACAGGCCCGACGAAACACCATATATTTT | CASSLGQARRNTIYF
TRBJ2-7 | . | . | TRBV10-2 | TGCGCCACCCGAAACAGCTACGAGCAGTACTTC | CATRNSYEQYF
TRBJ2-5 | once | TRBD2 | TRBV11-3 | TGTGCCAGCAGTCGAATAGCGGGGGGGCAAGAGACCCAGTACTTC | CASSRIAGGQETQYF
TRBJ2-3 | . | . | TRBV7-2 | TGTGCCAGCAGCCCCGCAGATACGCAGTATTTT | CASSPADTQYF
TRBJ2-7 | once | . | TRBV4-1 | TGCGCCAGCAGCCCGCGTGGAGGGGACTCCTACGAGCAGTACTTC | CASSPRGGDSYEQYF